This T cell receptor beta chain stems from a study of T-cell reconstitution after alpha-beta-depleted transplantation in children. V lost 3 bases and J 1 base, leaving 10 bases between the germline ends. The CDR3 has 14 amino acids. Per the germline V gene, CDR1 is SGHRS and CDR2 is YFSETQ. The authors prepared the TCRbeta library with unique molecular identifiers. MiXCR was run by TCRdb on the PCR reads, yielding one entry per CDR3 protein. The table records around 580,000 distinct CDR3 sequences, more than 20% of them present only once. The chain is built from TRBV5-1 and TRBJ1-1, with unresolved D. The sequence was obtained from a boy younger than two with Wiskott-Aldrich syndrome, due to receive a stem cell transplant. The material was PBMCs, obtained before TCRalphabeta/CD19-depleted stem cell transplant. CDR3 nucleotides: TGCGCCAGCAGCTCTGAGCGGGCGAACACTGAAGCTTTCTTT. Translated: CASSSERANTEAFF.